The 28 T cell receptor beta chains listed next were all sequenced from one sample in a study of CD8 T cells in ankylosing spondylitis. MiXCR, applied by TCRdb to the 5' RACE reads, yields one record per CDR3 protein. The table has 200,000 or so distinct CDR3 sequences, approximately 24% seen once. The sequenced sample consisted of blood, either unsorted or a sorted T cell fraction (not recorded which). All receptors come from a male donor with ankylosing spondylitis or in good health (not recorded which).

This clonotype was detected only a few times. CDR3 protein: CASSRTGGVDYGYTF. The CDR3 nucleotides read TGTGCCAGCAGTAGAACAGGGGGCGTAGACTATGGCTACACCTTC. The V call is TRBV6-1, the J call TRBJ1-2; 9 bases are a match to TRBD1. CDR3 size: 15 residues. The germline V gene encodes CDR1 MNHNS and CDR2 SASEGT. Trimming at V came to 5 bases and at J to 3 bases, leaving 7 bases not matched to a gene.

In this sample, this clonotype turned up many times. This chain uses TRBV5-1 with TRBJ2-1; 11 positions match TRBD2. The CDR3 spans 16 residues. With 4 bases clipped from V and 8 bases from J, the junction kept 11 bases outside the gene matches. Germline V gives CDR1 SGHRS, CDR2 YFSETQ. The CDR3 protein is CASSPGGLAAPHEQFF. The CDR3 DNA follows: TGCGCCAGCAGCCCGGGGGGACTAGCGGCCCCCCATGAGCAGTTCTTC.

This clonotype was recorded many times. The chain carries TRBV5-1 and TRBJ1-1; D remains ambiguous. V was cut by 2 bases and J by 4 bases, with 15 bases left in between. Germline V lookup: CDR1 SGHRS, CDR2 YFSETQ. The CDR3 sequence is 15 residues long. As DNA, the CDR3 is TGCGCCAGCAGCTTAGAACCCGGTCCTGGCACTGAAGCTTTCTTT. This encodes CASSLEPGPGTEAFF.

Here the CDR3 DNA reads TGTGCCACCAGCGCGGGAGTAGCGGGAGGATCGCAGTATTTT. This codes for CATSAGVAGGSQYF. The chain uses TRBV15 and TRBJ2-3, with 10 bases fitting TRBD2. The CDR3 runs to 14 residues. Per germline, CDR1 LNHNV and CDR2 YYDKDF (reference sequence). The trim removed 5 bases at V and 10 bases at J, leaving 9 bases unmatched. Complete variable domain (other parts from reference TRBV15 and TRBJ2-3): DAMVIQNPRYQVTQFGKPVTLSCSQTLNHNVMYWYQQKSSQAPKLLFHYYDKDFNNEADTPDNFQSRRPNTSFCFLDIRSPGLGDTAMYLCATSAGVAGGSQYFGPGTRLTVL.

The V and J genes are TRBV18 and TRBJ1-2, with TRBD1 as a possible D gene (5 bases). Germline assignment: CDR1 KGHSH and CDR2 LQKENI. The CDR3 spans 16 residues. The germline V and J ends were trimmed by 4 bases and 4 bases, with 19 bases remaining between them. The chain's CDR3 is CASSQTQDRQGYGYTF. The CDR3 nucleotides read TGTGCCAGCTCACAAACACAGGACCGGCAGGGCTATGGCTACACCTTC. Supplemented by reference TRBV18 and TRBJ1-2, the full variable domain reads NAGVMQNPRHLVRRRGQEARLRCSPMKGHSHVYWYRQLPEEGLKFMVYLQKENIIDESGMPKERFSAEFPKEGPSILRIQQVVRGDSAAYFCASSQTQDRQGYGYTFGSGTRLTVV.

By share, this clonotype ranks as medium-sized (0.01 to 0.1%). The chain joins TRBV29-1 to TRBJ2-3; 11 bases map to TRBD1. CDR1 is SQVTM, CDR2 ANQGSEA, per germline. V lost 1 base and J lost 4; bases outside the gene matches: 1. The CDR3 is made up of 14 amino acids. The CDR3 sequence is CSVEGGQGADTQYF. CDR3 coding DNA: TGCAGCGTTGAAGGGGGACAGGGGGCAGATACGCAGTATTTT.

This clonotype was seen at least ten times. CDR3: CASIKRAGSPLHF. Here the CDR3 DNA reads TGTGCCAGCATAAAAAGGGCTGGTTCACCCCTCCACTTT. The genes are TRBV12-3 or TRBV12-4 and TRBJ1-6; D is undetermined. V dropped 7 bases and J dropped 9 bases, with 13 bases sitting between them. This CDR3 has 13 residues.

J is TRBJ2-1 and V is TRBV7-3; D gene unclear. This CDR3 comprises 15 residues. Germline CDR1 SGHTA, CDR2 FQGTGA. V lost 2 bases, J lost 12 bases, and 20 bases lay in between. The CDR3 DNA is TGTGCCAGCAGCTTATCGGCGACTGGAGCCCTCGGGCAGTTCTTC. Encoded protein: CASSLSATGALGQFF.

In this sample, this clonotype turned up many times. V is TRBV7-3 and J is TRBJ1-6; 7 nucleotides align to TRBD1. The CDR3 extends over 16 amino acids. V lost 8 bases to trimming and J lost 6 bases; unmatched junction nucleotides: 13. Germline V gives CDR1 SGHTA, CDR2 FQGTGA. This chain's CDR3 is CASVHRQGESNSPLHF. The CDR3 DNA sequence: TGTGCCAGCGTCCATAGACAGGGTGAAAGTAATTCACCCCTCCACTTT.

The chain couples TRBV5-1 to TRBJ2-1; 14 positions agree with TRBD2. The CDR3 has 16 residues. CDR1 is SGHRS and CDR2 is YFSETQ in the germline V gene. The V gene end was trimmed by 5 bases and the J gene end by 8 bases; junction bases not matched to a gene: 9. CDR3 region: CASRRGLAGDWDEQFF. The CDR3 nucleotides are TGCGCCAGCAGGCGGGGACTAGCGGGAGATTGGGATGAGCAGTTCTTC.

On this clonotype itself: A much larger clone differs from this one at a single base, so this may be a read error. The chain is built from TRBV10-3 and TRBJ2-3; D might be TRBD1 or TRBD2, each matching 5 bases. CDR3 length equals 14 residues. From germline, CDR1 is ENHRY and CDR2 SYGVKD. CDR3 in DNA: TGTGCCATCCGTGAGGGCAGGGTGGTAGATACGCAGTATTTT. This codes for CAIREGRVVDTQYF.

This clonotype has just a few counts. This rearrangement joins TRBV12-3 or TRBV12-4 to TRBJ2-4; no firm D call. This CDR3 has 13 amino acids. Trimming stripped 10 bases from V and 0 bases from J, with 10 bases between. The CDR3 nucleotides are TGTGCCAAGGACGGATTAGCCAAAAACATTCAGTACTTC. Translated, it gives CAKDGLAKNIQYF.

The chain uses TRBV6-2 or TRBV6-3 and TRBJ1-5; possibly TRBD1 for D (6 bases). The V end was cut by 0 bases, the J end by 2 bases, with 20 bases between. Germline V CDR1 and CDR2: MNHEY, SVGEGT. This CDR3 is 19 amino acids long. Here the CDR3 DNA reads TGTGCCAGCAGTTACTCGACGAGGGGGGGGGCGATGGGCAATCAGCCCCAGCATTTT. Protein sequence: CASSYSTRGGAMGNQPQHF.

This clonotype was recorded at least ten times. The chain couples TRBV7-9 to TRBJ2-5, with 7 bases aligning to TRBD1. The germline gives CDR1 SEHNR, CDR2 FQNEAQ (reference sequence). V trimming: 5 bases; J trimming: 0 bases; junction bases outside the gene matches: 3. The CDR3 spans 14 residues. Here the CDR3 reads CASSRDSNQETQYF. CDR3 coding DNA: TGTGCCAGCAGCCGGGACAGCAACCAAGAGACCCAGTACTTC. Full variable domain (outside the CDR3, taken from reference TRBV7-9 and TRBJ2-5): DTGVSQNPRHKITKRGQNVTFRCDPISEHNRLYWYRQTLGQGPEFLTYFQNEAQLEKSRLLSDRFSAERPKGSFSTLEIQRTEQGDSAMYLCASSRDSNQETQYFGPGTRLLVL.

This clonotype was observed a handful of times. The V gene is TRBV29-1, the J gene TRBJ2-7, with 8 positions matching TRBD2. CDR1 and CDR2 (germline): SQVTM, ANQGSEA. Germline trimming cut 7 bases from V and 7 bases from J; bases unmatched to any gene: 12. There are 13 residues in the CDR3. CDR3 DNA sequence: TGCAGCGCCTGGGACGGGAGGGCCATTGAGCAGTACTTC. Amino acids: CSAWDGRAIEQYF.

J is TRBJ2-1 and V is TRBV12-3 or TRBV12-4; 11 positions match TRBD2. V was pared by 5 bases and J by 7 bases, with 7 bases of the junction left unmatched. The CDR3 is 15 amino acids. CDR3 amino acids: CASSPGTSGANEQFF. The CDR3 nucleotides read TGTGCCAGCAGTCCCGGGACTAGCGGCGCAAATGAGCAGTTCTTC.

This clonotype was observed at least ten times. The genes are TRBV5-1 and TRBJ1-5; D perhaps matches TRBD1 (5 bases). Germline assignment: CDR1 SGHRS and CDR2 YFSETQ. V lost 0 bases to trimming and J lost 3 bases, with 10 bases between them. The CDR3 is 15 amino acids. The DNA of the CDR3 is TGCGCCAGCAGCTTGGAGGGGCAGACCAATCAGCCCCAGCATTTT. This encodes CASSLEGQTNQPQHF.

This clonotype was recorded a few times. The genes are TRBV20-1 and TRBJ2-1; 7 bases match TRBD2. This CDR3 is built from 13 residues. The V and J ends lost 5 bases and 6 bases, in that order; junction bases with no gene match: 7. CDR1 DFQATT and CDR2 SNEGSKA come from the germline V gene (reference sequence). The CDR3 spells CSALRPSGNEQFF. CDR3 coding DNA: TGCAGTGCTCTACGACCTAGCGGCAATGAGCAGTTCTTC.

This clonotype was picked up many times. V usage is TRBV5-5 and J usage is TRBJ2-7; unclear D gene. The germline V and J ends were trimmed by 0 bases and 0 bases, with 10 bases remaining between them. From germline, CDR1 is SGHKS and CDR2 YYEKEE (reference sequence). This CDR3 spans 15 amino acids. DNA for the CDR3: TGTGCCAGCAGCTTGGAGAGCCTTTCCTCCTACGAGCAGTACTTC. Its translation: CASSLESLSSYEQYF. Supplemented by reference TRBV5-5 and TRBJ2-7, the full variable domain reads DAGVTQSPTHLIKTRGQQVTLRCSPISGHKSVSWYQQVLGQGPQFIFQYYEKEERGRGNFPDRFSARQFPNYSSELNVNALLLGDSALYLCASSLESLSSYEQYFGPGTRLTVT.

In its sample, this clonotype was seen many times. V usage is TRBV12-3 or TRBV12-4 and J usage is TRBJ2-2, with TRBD2 matching over 12 bases. The length of the CDR3 is 15 residues. V gave up 6 bases and J gave up 7 bases; unmatched junction bases: 6. CDR3 DNA sequence: TGTGCCAGCAGCCAACTAGCGGGAGGTGGCGGGGAGCTGTTTTTT. Residues: CASSQLAGGGGELFF.

The chain recombines TRBV20-1 with TRBJ2-5; 7 positions agree with TRBD1. With 1 base clipped from V and 2 bases from J, the junction kept 7 bases outside the gene matches. Per germline, CDR1 DFQATT and CDR2 SNEGSKA (reference sequence). The CDR3 length is 15 residues. The CDR3 loop is CSARALPGQQETQYF. The CDR3 DNA follows: TGCAGTGCTAGAGCCCTTCCGGGACAGCAAGAGACCCAGTACTTC.

This clonotype was recorded a few times. The rearrangement uses TRBV20-1 and TRBJ2-5, with 10 positions matching TRBD1. Germline CDR1 reads DFQATT; CDR2 reads SNEGSKA (reference sequence). The J segment lost 5 bases and the V segment lost 0 bases, leaving 3 bases of the junction unmatched. This CDR3 contains 14 residues. The CDR3 loop is CSARDKGQGETQYF. The CDR3 coding sequence is TGCAGTGCTAGAGATAAGGGACAGGGGGAGACCCAGTACTTC.

This clonotype has more than one count but fewer than ten. The chain joins TRBV20-1 to TRBJ2-7; D might be TRBD2 (6 bases). The germline gives CDR1 DFQATT, CDR2 SNEGSKA (reference sequence). V gave up 3 bases and J gave up 2 bases, with 11 bases separating them. This CDR3 is built from 13 residues. CDR3 nucleotide sequence: TGCAGTGCTAGGACCGGGGGTCCCTACGAGCAGTACTTC. Its translation: CSARTGGPYEQYF.

This clonotype came up many times. The chain couples TRBV5-6 to TRBJ2-7; 7 bases fit TRBD1. Germline CDR1 and CDR2: SGHDT and YYEEEE. CDR3 length: 13 amino acids. V dropped 4 bases and J dropped 7; count of bases not matched to a gene: 8. Here the CDR3 reads CASSRPAGGEQYF. In nucleotides, the CDR3 is TGTGCCAGCAGCCGACCCGCAGGGGGTGAGCAGTACTTC. Based on the CDR3 plus reference TRBV5-6 and TRBJ2-7, the full variable domain is DAGVTQSPTHLIKTRGQQVTLRCSPKSGHDTVSWYQQALGQGPQFIFQYYEEEERQRGNFPDRFSGHQFPNYSSELNVNALLLGDSALYLCASSRPAGGEQYFGPGTRLTVT.

The rearrangement joins TRBV12-3 or TRBV12-4 to TRBJ2-2; the D is unclear. This CDR3 region has 13 residues. The V end lost 6 bases, the J end lost 5 bases, and 10 bases lay between the germline ends. The DNA for the CDR3 is TGTGCCAGCAGCCCCCTGGTGACCGGGGAGCTGTTTTTT. This encodes CASSPLVTGELFF.

In its sample, this clonotype was seen many times. The chain joins TRBV4-1 to TRBJ2-7; 7 nucleotides agree with TRBD2. This CDR3 has 16 amino acids. The germline V gene has CDR1 MGHRA and CDR2 YSYEKL. The J segment lost 4 bases and the V segment lost 5 bases, leaving 14 bases of the junction unmatched. The CDR3 region is CASSTTPGLLIYEQYF. In DNA form, the CDR3 reads TGCGCCAGCAGCACAACACCGGGACTATTAATTTACGAGCAGTACTTC.

The chain links TRBV20-1 to TRBJ2-7; tentative D call: TRBD1 (5 bases). This CDR3 is built from 14 residues. V was shortened by 1 base and J by 3 bases, with 13 bases between the two germline ends. Germline V gives CDR1 DFQATT, CDR2 SNEGSKA (reference sequence). CDR3 coding DNA: TGCAGTGCTAGAGCCAGGGTAGGGGTCTACGAGCAGTACTTC. Its translation: CSARARVGVYEQYF.

This clonotype was counted at least ten times. The chain is built from TRBV6-2 or TRBV6-3 and TRBJ2-1, with D possibly TRBD1 on 6 matching bases. Germline CDR1 is MNHEY and CDR2 is SVGEGT. There are 21 residues in the CDR3. The V gene lost 4 bases and the J gene lost 8 bases, with 36 bases spanning the gap. The chain's CDR3 is CASSSWAGVKDSKFGRHEQFF. The CDR3 DNA sequence: TGTGCCAGCAGTTCCTGGGCAGGGGTAAAGGATTCTAAGTTCGGTAGGCATGAGCAGTTCTTC.